One T cell receptor beta chain is described in this entry. The antigen remains unidentified. The PCR ran on 60 Vbeta and 13 Jbeta primers. Sequenced by immunoSEQ multiplex PCR; TCRdb stores in-frame clones only, minus some. The top ten hold more than 0.35% of the sample, which has 170,000 or so clones, 84% seen once. The data were taken from a study of cytomegalovirus exposure and HLA in healthy donors. Notes on the study in general: Both high specificity and high sensitivity reportedly marked the classifier's diagnosis of cytomegalovirus status. The study listed 150 to 200 cytomegalovirus-associated TCR beta chains. Per a prior analysis, the majority of TCR beta V segments were productive roughly 87% or roughly 30% of the time.

Nominal health characterized the donors when sampled, though unrecorded immune exposures were likely. This clonotype was obtained from a boy aged 2 to 10 in good health and CMV-seronegative. Material: PBMCs.

This chain's CDR3 is CASSAPGQGFSEQYF. As DNA, the CDR3 is TGTGCCAGCAGTGCACCGGGACAGGGTTTTTCCGAGCAGTACTTC. The chain employs TRBV27 and TRBJ2-7, with 9 nucleotides matching TRBD1. Per the germline V gene, CDR1 is MNHEY and CDR2 is SMNVEV (reference sequence). V dropped 5 bases and J dropped 6; count of bases not matched to a gene: 11. The CDR3 runs to 15 residues.